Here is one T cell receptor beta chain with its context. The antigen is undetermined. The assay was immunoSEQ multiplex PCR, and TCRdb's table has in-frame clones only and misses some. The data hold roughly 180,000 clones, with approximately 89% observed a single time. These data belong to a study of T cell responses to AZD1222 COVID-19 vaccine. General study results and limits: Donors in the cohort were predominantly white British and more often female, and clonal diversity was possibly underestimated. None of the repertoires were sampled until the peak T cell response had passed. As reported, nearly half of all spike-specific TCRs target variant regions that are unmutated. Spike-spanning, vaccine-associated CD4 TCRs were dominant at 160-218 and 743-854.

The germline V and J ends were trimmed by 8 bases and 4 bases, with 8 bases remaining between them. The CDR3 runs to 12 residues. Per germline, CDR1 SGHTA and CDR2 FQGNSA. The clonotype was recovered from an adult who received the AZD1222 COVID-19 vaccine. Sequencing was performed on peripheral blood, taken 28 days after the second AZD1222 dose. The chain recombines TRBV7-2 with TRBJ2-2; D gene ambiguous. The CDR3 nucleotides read TGTGCCAGCTGTCTTTTCACCGGGGAGCTGTTTTTT. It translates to CASCLFTGELFF.